A selection of T cell receptor beta chains follows, all from one sample in a study of T cell repertoires in cytomegalovirus infection. MiXCR, applied by TCRdb to the reads, yields one record per CDR3 protein. The sample lists roughly 570,000 distinct CDR3 sequences, roughly 43% seen once, with over 45% in the top ten. The antigens of these receptors remain unknown. Sequenced here: cultured PBMCs, sampled from culture after CMV antigen stimulation. The receptors here all came from a human donor in good health (CMV status not recorded). Some clones in this sample may be carry-over from other donors' samples. CDR3s include the opening cysteine and the closing phenylalanine or tryptophan. The order of the fields is D gene, V gene, clone size, J gene, CDR3 DNA, CDR3 protein. D genes are given only for firm matches. Some rows have no size entry. The others give once, few or many, or a class for an expanded clone.

TRBD2	TRBV11-3	few	TRBJ2-1	TGTGCCAGCAGCTCACCCGGCGGGGGGGCCGGGAATGAGCAGTTCTTC	CASSSPGGGAGNEQFF
NA	TRBV7-9	NA	TRBJ2-5	TGTGCCAGCGTTGAGGAAGAGACCCAGTACTTC	CASVEEETQYF
NA	TRBV7-2	few	TRBJ2-3	TGTGCCAGCAGCTTAGTTTGGGGGAGGACAGATACGCAGTATTTT	CASSLVWGRTDTQYF
NA	TRBV7-2	NA	TRBJ2-7	TGTGCCAGCAGACAGGACGGCTACGAGCAGTACTTC	CASRQDGYEQYF
NA	TRBV7-2	NA	TRBJ1-4	TGTGCCAGCAGCGTACCCCCCTTTGAAAAACTGTTTTTT	CASSVPPFEKLFF
TRBD2	TRBV7-6	few	TRBJ2-1	TGTGCCAGCAGCATGCCTGGACTAGCGGGGGGGCTACAGCCCTCCGATGAGCAGTTCTTC	CASSMPGLAGGLQPSDEQFF
NA	TRBV5-1	NA	TRBJ1-5	TGCGCCAGCGCCCTCGACAGCTATCAGCCCCAGCATTTT	CASALDSYQPQHF
TRBD2	TRBV6-6	NA	TRBJ2-3	TGTGCCAGCAGTTACTCGGCGGTAGCGGGGGGCCCTGATACGCAGTATTTT	CASSYSAVAGGPDTQYF
NA	TRBV24-1	NA	TRBJ2-7	TGTGCCACCAGTGATCGGAGTGATCCCTACGAGCAGTACTTC	CATSDRSDPYEQYF
NA	TRBV11-2	once	TRBJ2-1	TGTGCCAGCAGCCCGACCCCCGGGACATCCGGGAATGAGCAGTTCTTC	CASSPTPGTSGNEQFF
NA	TRBV27	once	TRBJ2-5	TGTGCCAGCAGTCCCCAGGGGTACACCCAGTACTTC	CASSPQGYTQYF
TRBD1	TRBV10-3	NA	TRBJ1-4	TGTGCCATCAGTGCTCCCCCGGGACAGAAACTGTTTTTT	CAISAPPGQKLFF
NA	TRBV7-2	NA	TRBJ2-2	TGTGCCAGCAGCGAGTACACCGGGGAGCTGTTTTTT	CASSEYTGELFF
NA	TRBV12-3/TRBV12-4	NA	TRBJ1-3	TGTGCCAGCAGTCGACCATCAGGCTCTGGAAACACCATATATTTT	CASSRPSGSGNTIYF
TRBD2	TRBV11-2	few	TRBJ2-1	TGTGCCAGCAGCTTGCTAGCGGGAGCTTCCGAGCAGTTCTTC	CASSLLAGASEQFF
NA	TRBV4-3	NA	TRBJ2-1	TGCGCCAGCAGCCAAGGATCAGGGGGGAGCGGGAGAGCAAATGAGCAGTTCTTC	CASSQGSGGSGRANEQFF
TRBD1	TRBV27	few	TRBJ1-4	TGTGCCAGCAGTGGACAGGGTAATGAAAAACTGTTTTTT	CASSGQGNEKLFF
NA	TRBV2	NA	TRBJ1-2	TGTGCCAGCAGAGACAGTTTAAACTATGGCTACACCTTC	CASRDSLNYGYTF
TRBD1	TRBV6-1	NA	TRBJ1-2	TGTGCCAGCAGTTTCAAACCCGGGACAGGGGATGATGGCTACACCTTC	CASSFKPGTGDDGYTF
NA	TRBV2	NA	TRBJ1-1	TGTGCCAGCAGTGATGTTAGGCTGAACACTGAAGCTTTCTTT	CASSDVRLNTEAFF
TRBD1	TRBV7-2	many	TRBJ1-1	TGTGCCAGCAGCCGACCAAGACAGGGTGACACTGAAGCTTTCTTT	CASSRPRQGDTEAFF
NA	TRBV7-2	few	TRBJ1-2	TGTGCCAGCAGCCCCAAGACAGATGGCTACACCTTC	CASSPKTDGYTF
NA	TRBV7-9	NA	TRBJ2-6	TGTGCCAGCAGCTTCGGAGTGTCGGGACCAAGTAGTTCTGGGGCCAACGTCCTGACTTTC	CASSFGVSGPSSSGANVLTF
NA	TRBV5-1	NA	TRBJ1-2	TGCGCCAGCAGCTTCAACGACATAATCCGCTATGGCTACACCTTC	CASSFNDIIRYGYTF
NA	TRBV18	NA	TRBJ1-4	TGTGCCAGCTCCCAGGACCAGAATGAAAAACTGTTTTTT	CASSQDQNEKLFF
NA	TRBV7-8	NA	TRBJ2-7	TGTGCCAGCAGTCGGACACTAGCAACCTACGAGCAGTACTTC	CASSRTLATYEQYF
NA	TRBV6-2/TRBV6-3	NA	TRBJ1-2	TGTGCCAGCAGTTTGAGGACAGCTAATGGCTACACCTTC	CASSLRTANGYTF
TRBD1	TRBV7-2	few	TRBJ1-2	TGTGCCAGCAGCTTGTCGGGACAGCGATACTATGGCTACACCTTC	CASSLSGQRYYGYTF
NA	TRBV5-4	NA	TRBJ2-3	TGTGCCAGCACGGCAGGGGAGACAGATACGCAGTATTTT	CASTAGETDTQYF
NA	TRBV10-3	NA	TRBJ2-7	TGTGCCGTCCGGGACGGCCCCTACGAGCAGTACTTC	CAVRDGPYEQYF
NA	TRBV7-2	many	TRBJ2-3	TGTGCCAGCAGCTTACCGATGGATACGCAGTATTTT	CASSLPMDTQYF
NA	TRBV10-3	NA	TRBJ2-7	TGTGCCACTGCGAGGGAGTATTACGAGCAGTACTTC	CATAREYYEQYF
NA	TRBV2	NA	TRBJ2-1	TGTGCCAGCAGTCCGGTGGCCAGGGACAATGAGCAGTTCTTC	CASSPVARDNEQFF
NA	TRBV28	NA	TRBJ1-5	TGTGCCAGCAGATCAGGGTGGAATCAGCCCCAGCATTTT	CASRSGWNQPQHF
NA	TRBV2	NA	TRBJ2-3	TGTGCCAGCACCGCTGGCGGGGGCCCCACAGATACGCAGTATTTT	CASTAGGGPTDTQYF
NA	TRBV7-8	few	TRBJ2-1	TGTGCCAGCAGCTTAGTTGGAGGGGTCCACAATGAGCAGTTCTTC	CASSLVGGVHNEQFF
TRBD2	TRBV28	NA	TRBJ2-3	TGTGCCAGCAGTTTTGGGAAGCGGGAGAGCACAGATACGCAGTATTTT	CASSFGKRESTDTQYF
NA	TRBV7-2	NA	TRBJ2-5	TGTGCCAGCAGCCTTTTGCAGGGGGAGACCCAGTACTTC	CASSLLQGETQYF
NA	TRBV4-3	NA	TRBJ2-1	TGCGCCAGCAGCCAAGATCTATCGAGGTTCGATGAGCAGTTCTTC	CASSQDLSRFDEQFF
NA	TRBV7-2	NA	TRBJ1-6	TGTGCCAGCAGCATACAGGGTTATAATTCACCCCTCCACTTT	CASSIQGYNSPLHF
NA	TRBV7-2	once	TRBJ1-3	TGTGCCAGCAGCTTAGACACCAGCGTAGCCATATATTTT	CASSLDTSVAIYF
TRBD1	TRBV10-3	few	TRBJ2-1	TGTGCCATCAGTTGGGACAGGGGAGAAAACAATGAGCAGTTCTTC	CAISWDRGENNEQFF
TRBD1	TRBV12-3/TRBV12-4	NA	TRBJ2-2	TGTGCCAGCAGTCCTAGGCGAAACAGGGGGCGCATCGGGGAGCTGTTTTTT	CASSPRRNRGRIGELFF
TRBD1	TRBV11-2	NA	TRBJ2-5	TGTGCCAGCAGCTTTCACGCCGGGACAGGGCAAGAGACCCAGTACTTC	CASSFHAGTGQETQYF
TRBD1	TRBV27	NA	TRBJ1-6	TGTGCCAGCACCCAGAAATTAACAGGGGCATACTATTATAATTCACCCCTCCACTTT	CASTQKLTGAYYYNSPLHF
TRBD1	TRBV18	NA	TRBJ1-4	TGTGCCAGCTCCCTGGGACAGGGACCCTCTAATGAAAAACTGTTTTTT	CASSLGQGPSNEKLFF
NA	TRBV7-8	NA	TRBJ1-2	TGTGCCAGCAGCCACCAACGCCTGCCTCGGGGTGGCTACACCTTC	CASSHQRLPRGGYTF
NA	TRBV4-2	NA	TRBJ1-3	TGTGCCAGCAGCCCAGTGGGGCGGGGGCTTCAAGCCCTTCCCTCTGGAAACACCATATATTTT	CASSPVGRGLQALPSGNTIYF
TRBD2	TRBV7-6	few	TRBJ2-5	TGTGCCAGCAGCCCCGGGACTAGCGGGGGGGCTCAGACCCAGTACTTC	CASSPGTSGGAQTQYF
TRBD2	TRBV7-2	many	TRBJ2-3	TGTGCCAGCAGCTTAGTGGGTAGCGGGGGAGATACGCAGTATTTT	CASSLVGSGGDTQYF
NA	TRBV2	NA	TRBJ1-3	TGTGCCAGCAGCGAAGGGGATAACTCTGGAAACACCATATATTTT	CASSEGDNSGNTIYF
NA	TRBV7-2	once	TRBJ2-7	TGTGCCAGCAGCTTAGAAATCCACGGCTACGAGCAGTACTTC	CASSLEIHGYEQYF
NA	TRBV7-9	few	TRBJ1-6	TGTGCCAGCAGCCCTCGGCGGAATTCACCCCTCCACTTT	CASSPRRNSPLHF
TRBD1	TRBV12-3/TRBV12-4	few	TRBJ2-5	TGTGCCAGCAGTATCAGACAGGGTATAGGGACCCAGTACTTC	CASSIRQGIGTQYF